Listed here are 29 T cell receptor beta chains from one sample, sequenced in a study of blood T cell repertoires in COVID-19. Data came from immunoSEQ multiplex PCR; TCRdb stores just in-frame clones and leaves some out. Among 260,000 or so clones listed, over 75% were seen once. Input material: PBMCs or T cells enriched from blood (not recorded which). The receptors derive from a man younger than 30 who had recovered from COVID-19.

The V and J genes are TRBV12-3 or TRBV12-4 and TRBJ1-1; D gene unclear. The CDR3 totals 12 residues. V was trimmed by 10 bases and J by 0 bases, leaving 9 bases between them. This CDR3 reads CATNRVNTEAFF. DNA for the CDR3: TGTGCCACCAATCGGGTGAACACTGAAGCTTTCTTT.

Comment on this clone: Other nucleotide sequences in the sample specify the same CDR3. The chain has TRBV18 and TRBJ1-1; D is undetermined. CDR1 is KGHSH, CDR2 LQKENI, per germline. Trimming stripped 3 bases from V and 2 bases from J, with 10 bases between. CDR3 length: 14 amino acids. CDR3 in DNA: TGTGCCAGCTCACCGGGCCAGCCTAACACTGAAGCTTTCTTT. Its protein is CASSPGQPNTEAFF.

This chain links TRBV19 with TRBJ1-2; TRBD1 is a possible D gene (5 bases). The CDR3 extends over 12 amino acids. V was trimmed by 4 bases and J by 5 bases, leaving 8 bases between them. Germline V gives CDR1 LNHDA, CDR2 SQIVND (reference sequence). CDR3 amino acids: CASSKGDYGYTF. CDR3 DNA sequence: TGTGCCAGTAGTAAAGGGGATTATGGCTACACCTTC.

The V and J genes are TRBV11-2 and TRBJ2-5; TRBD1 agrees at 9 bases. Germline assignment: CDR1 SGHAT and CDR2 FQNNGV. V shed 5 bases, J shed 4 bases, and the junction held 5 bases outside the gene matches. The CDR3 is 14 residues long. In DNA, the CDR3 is TGTGCCAGCAGCCGACAGGGGGGGACAGAGACCCAGTACTTC. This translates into CASSRQGGTETQYF.

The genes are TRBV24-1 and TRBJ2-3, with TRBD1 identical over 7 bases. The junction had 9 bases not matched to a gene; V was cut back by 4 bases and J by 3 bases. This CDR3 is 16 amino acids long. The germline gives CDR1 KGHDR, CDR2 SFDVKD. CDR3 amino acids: CATSERRRDRTDTQYF. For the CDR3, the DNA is TGTGCCACCAGTGAACGTAGACGGGACAGAACAGATACGCAGTATTTT.

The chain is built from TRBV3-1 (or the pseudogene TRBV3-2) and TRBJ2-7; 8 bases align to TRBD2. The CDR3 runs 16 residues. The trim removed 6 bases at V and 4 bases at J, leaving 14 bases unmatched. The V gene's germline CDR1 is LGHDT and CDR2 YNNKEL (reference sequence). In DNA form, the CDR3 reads TGTGCCAGCAGGCCTGGGAGCGGGGGAAGAATGTACGAGCAGTACTTC. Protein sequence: CASRPGSGGRMYEQYF.

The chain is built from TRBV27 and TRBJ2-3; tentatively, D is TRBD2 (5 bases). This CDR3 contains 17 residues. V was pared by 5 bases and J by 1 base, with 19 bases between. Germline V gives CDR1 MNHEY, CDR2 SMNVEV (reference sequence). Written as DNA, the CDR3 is TGTGCCAGCAGTCCGAGCCTGCTAGCATCTGGCACAGATACGCAGTATTTT. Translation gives CASSPSLLASGTDTQYF.

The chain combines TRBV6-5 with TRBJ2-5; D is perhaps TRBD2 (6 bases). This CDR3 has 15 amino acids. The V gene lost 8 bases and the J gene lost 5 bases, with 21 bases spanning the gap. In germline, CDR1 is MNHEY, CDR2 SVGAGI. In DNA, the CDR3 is TGTGCCAGCGTCTGGACGGGGGTCGAGGGGGAGACCCAGTACTTC. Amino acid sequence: CASVWTGVEGETQYF.

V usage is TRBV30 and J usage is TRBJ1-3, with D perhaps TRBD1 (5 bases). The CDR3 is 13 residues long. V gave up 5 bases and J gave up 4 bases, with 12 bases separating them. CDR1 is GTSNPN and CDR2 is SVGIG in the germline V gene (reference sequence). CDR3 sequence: CAWSGNLGNTIYF. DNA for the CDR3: TGTGCCTGGTCAGGGAATTTGGGAAACACCATATATTTT. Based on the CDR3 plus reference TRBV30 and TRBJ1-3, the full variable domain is SQTIHQWPATLVQPVGSPLSLECTVEGTSNPNLYWYRQAAGRGLQLLFYSVGIGQISSEVPQNLSASRPQDRQFILSSKKLLLSDSGFYLCAWSGNLGNTIYFGEGSWLTVV.

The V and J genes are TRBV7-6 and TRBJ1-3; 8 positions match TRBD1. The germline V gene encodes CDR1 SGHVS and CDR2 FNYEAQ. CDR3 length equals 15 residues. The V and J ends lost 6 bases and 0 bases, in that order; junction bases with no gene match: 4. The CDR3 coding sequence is TGTGCCAGCAGAGGACAGGGATCCTCTGGAAACACCATATATTTT. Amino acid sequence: CASRGQGSSGNTIYF.

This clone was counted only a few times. The CDR3 DNA follows: TGCGCCAGCAGGGCTTCGGGACAGGGGAAAGGCACCGGGGAGCTGTTTTTT. Its translation is CASRASGQGKGTGELFF. This chain links TRBV10-1 with TRBJ2-2; 10 nucleotides agree with TRBD1. The CDR3 extends over 17 amino acids. Germline trimming cut 6 bases from V and 4 bases from J; bases unmatched to any gene: 11. The germline V gene encodes CDR1 WNHNN and CDR2 SYGVQD (reference sequence).

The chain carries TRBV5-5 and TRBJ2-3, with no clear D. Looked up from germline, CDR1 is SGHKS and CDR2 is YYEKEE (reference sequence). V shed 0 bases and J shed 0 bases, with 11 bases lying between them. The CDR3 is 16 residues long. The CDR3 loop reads CASSLAPYSSTDTQYF. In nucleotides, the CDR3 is TGTGCCAGCAGCTTGGCACCATACTCTAGCACAGATACGCAGTATTTT. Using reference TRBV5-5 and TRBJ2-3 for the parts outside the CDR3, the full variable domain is DAGVTQSPTHLIKTRGQQVTLRCSPISGHKSVSWYQQVLGQGPQFIFQYYEKEERGRGNFPDRFSARQFPNYSSELNVNALLLGDSALYLCASSLAPYSSTDTQYFGPGTRLTVL.

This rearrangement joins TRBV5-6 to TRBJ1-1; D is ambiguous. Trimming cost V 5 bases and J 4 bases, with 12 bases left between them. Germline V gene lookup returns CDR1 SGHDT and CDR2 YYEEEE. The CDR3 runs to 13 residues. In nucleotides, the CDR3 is TGTGCCAGCAGACCCTATCAAATCACTGAAGCTTTCTTT. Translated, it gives CASRPYQITEAFF.

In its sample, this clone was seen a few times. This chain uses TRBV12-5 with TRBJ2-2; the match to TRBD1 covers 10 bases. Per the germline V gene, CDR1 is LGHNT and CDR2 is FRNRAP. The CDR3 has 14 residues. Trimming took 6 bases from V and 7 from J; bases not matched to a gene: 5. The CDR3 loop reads CASGRTGGSGELFF. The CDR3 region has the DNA TGTGCTAGTGGCAGGACAGGGGGGAGCGGGGAGCTGTTTTTT.

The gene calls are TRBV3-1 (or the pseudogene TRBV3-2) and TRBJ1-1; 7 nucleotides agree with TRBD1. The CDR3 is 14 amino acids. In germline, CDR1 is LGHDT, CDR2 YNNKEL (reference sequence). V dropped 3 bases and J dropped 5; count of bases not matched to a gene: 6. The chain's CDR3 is CASSQLTGRTEAFF. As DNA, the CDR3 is TGTGCCAGCAGCCAGTTGACAGGGCGGACTGAAGCTTTCTTT.

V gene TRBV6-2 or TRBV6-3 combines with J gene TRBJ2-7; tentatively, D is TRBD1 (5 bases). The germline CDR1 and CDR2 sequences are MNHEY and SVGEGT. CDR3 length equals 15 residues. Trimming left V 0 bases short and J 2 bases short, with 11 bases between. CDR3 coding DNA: TGTGCCAGCAGTTACTCGGCAGGGAAACCCTACGAGCAGTACTTC. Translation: CASSYSAGKPYEQYF.

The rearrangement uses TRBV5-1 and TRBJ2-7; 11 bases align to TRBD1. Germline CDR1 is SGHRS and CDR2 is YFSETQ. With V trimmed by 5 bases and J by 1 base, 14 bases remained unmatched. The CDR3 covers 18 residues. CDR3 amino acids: CASSPGTGGSFGSYEQYF. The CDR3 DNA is TGCGCCAGCAGTCCCGGGACAGGGGGAAGTTTTGGGTCCTACGAGCAGTACTTC.

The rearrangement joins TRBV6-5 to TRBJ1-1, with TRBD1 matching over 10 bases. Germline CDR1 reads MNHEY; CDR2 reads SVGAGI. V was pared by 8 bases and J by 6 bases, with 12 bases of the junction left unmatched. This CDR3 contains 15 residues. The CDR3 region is CASLRDRGFYAEAFF. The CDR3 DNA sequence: TGTGCCAGCCTCCGGGACAGGGGTTTTTACGCTGAAGCTTTCTTT.

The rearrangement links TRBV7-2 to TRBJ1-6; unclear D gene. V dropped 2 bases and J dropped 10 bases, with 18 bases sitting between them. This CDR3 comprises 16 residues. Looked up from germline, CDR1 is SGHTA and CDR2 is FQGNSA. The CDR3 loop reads CASSLWASGPFSPLHF. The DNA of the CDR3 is TGTGCCAGCAGCTTATGGGCCTCTGGGCCCTTCTCACCCCTCCACTTT.

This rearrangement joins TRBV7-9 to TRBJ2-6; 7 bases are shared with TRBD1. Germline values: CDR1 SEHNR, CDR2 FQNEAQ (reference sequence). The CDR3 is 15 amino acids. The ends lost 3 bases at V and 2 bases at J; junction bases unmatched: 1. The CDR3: CASSFTGAGANVLTF. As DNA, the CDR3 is TGTGCCAGCAGCTTCACAGGGGCTGGGGCCAACGTCCTGACTTTC.

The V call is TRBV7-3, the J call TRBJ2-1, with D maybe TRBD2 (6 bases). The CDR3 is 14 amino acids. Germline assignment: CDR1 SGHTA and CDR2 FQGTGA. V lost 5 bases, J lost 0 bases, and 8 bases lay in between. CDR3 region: CASSRGGSYNEQFF. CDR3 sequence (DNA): TGTGCCAGCAGCCGGGGAGGCTCCTACAATGAGCAGTTCTTC.

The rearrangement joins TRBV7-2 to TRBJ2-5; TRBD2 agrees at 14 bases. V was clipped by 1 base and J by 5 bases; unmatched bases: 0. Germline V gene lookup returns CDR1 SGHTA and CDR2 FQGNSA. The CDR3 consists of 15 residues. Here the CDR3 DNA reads TGTGCCAGCAGCTTAGGACTAGCGGGGGGGGAGACCCAGTACTTC. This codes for CASSLGLAGGETQYF.

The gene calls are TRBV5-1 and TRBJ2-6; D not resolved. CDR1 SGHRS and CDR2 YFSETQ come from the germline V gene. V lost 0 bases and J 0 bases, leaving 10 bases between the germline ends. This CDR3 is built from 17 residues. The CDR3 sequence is CASSLVGFGSGANVLTF. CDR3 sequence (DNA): TGCGCCAGCAGCTTGGTCGGTTTTGGCTCTGGGGCCAACGTCCTGACTTTC.

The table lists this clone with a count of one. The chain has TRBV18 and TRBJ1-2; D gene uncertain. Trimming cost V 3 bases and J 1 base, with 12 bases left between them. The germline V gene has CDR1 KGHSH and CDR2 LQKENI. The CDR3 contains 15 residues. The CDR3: CASSPGQAFNYGYTF. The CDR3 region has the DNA TGTGCCAGCTCACCTGGCCAGGCTTTTAACTATGGCTACACCTTC.

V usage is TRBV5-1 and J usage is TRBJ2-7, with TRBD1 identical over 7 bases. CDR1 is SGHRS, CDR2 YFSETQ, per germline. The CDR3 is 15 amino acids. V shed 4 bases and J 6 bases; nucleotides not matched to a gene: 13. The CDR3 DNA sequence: TGCGCCAGCAGCCCCATCGACAGGGACCACGGCGAGCAGTACTTC. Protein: CASSPIDRDHGEQYF.

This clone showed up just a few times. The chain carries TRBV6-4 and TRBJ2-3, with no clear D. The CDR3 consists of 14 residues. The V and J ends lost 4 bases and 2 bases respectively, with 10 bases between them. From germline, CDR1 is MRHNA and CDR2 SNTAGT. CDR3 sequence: CASSVSEHTDTQYF. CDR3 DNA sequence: TGTGCCAGCAGTGTTTCAGAACACACAGATACGCAGTATTTT.

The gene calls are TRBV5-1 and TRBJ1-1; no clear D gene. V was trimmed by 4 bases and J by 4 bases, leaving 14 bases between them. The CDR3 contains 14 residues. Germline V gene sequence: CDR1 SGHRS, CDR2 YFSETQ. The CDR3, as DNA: TGCGCCAGCAGCCCCGGAGGTGTTGCCACTGAAGCTTTCTTT. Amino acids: CASSPGGVATEAFF.

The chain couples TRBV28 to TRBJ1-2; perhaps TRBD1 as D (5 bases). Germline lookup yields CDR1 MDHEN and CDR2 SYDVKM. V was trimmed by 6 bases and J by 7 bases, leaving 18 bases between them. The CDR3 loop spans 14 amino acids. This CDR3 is CASRTGGRGGGYTF. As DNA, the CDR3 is TGTGCCAGCAGGACGGGAGGGCGCGGGGGTGGCTACACCTTC.

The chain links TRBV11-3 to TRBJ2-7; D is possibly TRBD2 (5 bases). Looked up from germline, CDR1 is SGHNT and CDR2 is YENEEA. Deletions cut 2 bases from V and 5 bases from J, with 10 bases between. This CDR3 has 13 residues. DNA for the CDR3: TGTGCCAGCAGCTTACTCAGGAGGCACGAGCAGTACTTC. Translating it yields CASSLLRRHEQYF.